Listed below are T cell receptor beta chains from one sample, sequenced in a study of control samples from healthy donors and cancer patients. Using immunoSEQ multiplex PCR, the repertoire was profiled, and TCRdb retains in-frame clones only, with some absent. The table shows fewer than 200,000 clones, with approximately 94% occurring only once. The sequencing sample was made of blood. All receptors come from a man aged 30 to 39 in good health. The CDR3 runs from the conserved cysteine through the conserved F or W. The D gene is left open where the match is weak. The listing skips clone size in some rows; elsewhere it reads once, few, many or a size class.

J gene	D gene	clone size	V gene	CDR3 protein	CDR3 DNA
TRBJ2-7	TRBD1	NA	TRBV18	CASSPQDRGGGEQYF	TGTGCCAGCTCACCCCAGGACAGGGGAGGTGGCGAGCAGTACTTC
TRBJ1-1	NA	once	TRBV7-9	CASIYMNTEAFF	TGTGCCAGCATATATATGAACACTGAAGCTTTCTTT
TRBJ2-7	NA	NA	TRBV15	CATSRGSDSVSSYEQYF	TGTGCCACCAGCAGAGGGTCGGACAGCGTAAGCTCCTACGAGCAGTACTTC
TRBJ1-2	TRBD1	NA	TRBV6-5	CASSYRDRGGYTF	TGTGCCAGCAGTTATCGGGACAGGGGAGGCTACACCTTC
TRBJ1-4	TRBD1	NA	TRBV5-6	CASSLARGGRNEKLFF	TGTGCCAGCAGCTTGGCCAGGGGGGGGCGGAATGAAAAACTGTTTTTT
TRBJ1-2	TRBD1	NA	TRBV6-1	CASSEGAGGDYGYTF	TGTGCCAGCAGCGAAGGGGCAGGGGGCGACTATGGCTACACCTTC
TRBJ1-1	NA	NA	TRBV27	CASSPGVPEAFF	TGTGCCAGCAGCCCCGGGGTGCCTGAAGCTTTCTTT
TRBJ1-1	NA	NA	TRBV5-1	CASSVGTPKSNTEAFF	TGCGCCAGCAGCGTCGGGACCCCTAAGTCGAACACTGAAGCTTTCTTT
TRBJ2-3	NA	NA	TRBV27	CASSFVLRDTQYF	TGTGCCAGCAGTTTTGTCCTTCGGGATACGCAGTATTTT
TRBJ2-3	NA	NA	TRBV6-1	CASSEPLALTGADTQYF	TGTGCCAGCAGTGAACCCCTAGCGCTAACAGGGGCAGATACGCAGTATTTT
TRBJ2-5	NA	NA	TRBV19	CASSIVGGQETQYF	TGTGCCAGTAGTATAGTTGGGGGCCAAGAGACCCAGTACTTC
TRBJ2-4	NA	NA	TRBV6-1	CASSERIAKNIQYF	TGTGCCAGCAGTGAAAGGATAGCCAAAAACATTCAGTACTTC
TRBJ2-7	TRBD1	NA	TRBV30	CACLTGANEQYF	TGTGCCTGCCTGACAGGGGCCAACGAGCAGTACTTC
TRBJ1-3	TRBD1	NA	TRBV5-4	CASSSRDRSSGNTIYF	TGTGCCAGCAGCTCCCGGGACAGAAGCTCTGGAAACACCATATATTTT
TRBJ2-7	TRBD1	NA	TRBV14	CASSPSGQGGEQYF	TGTGCCAGCAGCCCCTCGGGACAGGGGGGCGAGCAGTACTTC
TRBJ1-5	TRBD1	NA	TRBV27	CASSFQGANQPQHF	TGTGCCAGCAGTTTTCAGGGGGCCAATCAGCCCCAGCATTTT
TRBJ1-5	NA	NA	TRBV7-9	CASSFDSNQPQHF	TGTGCCAGCAGCTTTGACAGCAATCAGCCCCAGCATTTT
TRBJ2-7	NA	NA	TRBV7-9	CASSLQAVGVEQYF	TGTGCCAGCAGCTTGCAGGCGGTAGGGGTCGAGCAGTACTTC
TRBJ1-6	NA	NA	TRBV28	CASSFKVSVIPLHF	TGTGCCAGCAGTTTTAAGGTTTCTGTGATACCCCTCCACTTT
TRBJ2-7	TRBD1	NA	TRBV18	CASSPRGGHEQYF	TGTGCCAGCTCCCCAAGAGGGGGCCACGAGCAGTACTTC
TRBJ1-6	NA	once	TRBV18	CASSPTDRLNSPLHF	TGTGCCAGCTCACCGACCGACAGGCTTAATTCACCCCTCCACTTT
TRBJ1-2	NA	NA	TRBV15	CATSRERARNYGYTF	TGTGCCACCAGCAGAGAAAGGGCCAGGAACTATGGCTACACCTTC
TRBJ2-7	NA	once	TRBV29-1	CSVEIWGGGIREQYF	TGCAGCGTTGAAATCTGGGGCGGAGGGATCCGGGAGCAGTACTTC
TRBJ1-1	NA	NA	TRBV4-1	CASSQGSTEAFF	TGCGCCAGCAGCCAAGGATCCACTGAAGCTTTCTTT
TRBJ1-4	NA	NA	TRBV5-1	CASTGPRDEKLFF	TGCGCCAGCACTGGGCCAAGAGACGAAAAACTGTTTTTT
TRBJ1-3	NA	NA	TRBV5-1	CASSSGPGNTIYF	TGCGCCAGCAGCTCAGGACCTGGAAACACCATATATTTT
TRBJ2-1	TRBD1	NA	TRBV6-4	CASSPSGGSYNEQFF	TGTGCCAGCAGTCCCTCAGGGGGTTCCTACAATGAGCAGTTCTTC
TRBJ2-1	TRBD2	NA	TRBV7-2	CASSLVQRGYNEQFF	TGTGCCAGCAGCTTAGTACAGCGGGGGTACAATGAGCAGTTCTTC
TRBJ1-5	TRBD1	NA	TRBV28	CASSDRGGLSNQPQHF	TGTGCCAGCAGTGACAGGGGTGGGCTCAGCAATCAGCCCCAGCATTTT
TRBJ2-7	TRBD2	NA	TRBV29-1	CSVRASGTYEQYF	TGCAGCGTCCGCGCTAGCGGGACATACGAGCAGTACTTC
TRBJ2-7	TRBD1	NA	TRBV6-5	CASSHSGQVTYEQYF	TGTGCCAGCAGTCACTCGGGACAGGTAACCTACGAGCAGTACTTC
TRBJ2-7	TRBD2	once	TRBV3-1/TRBV3-2	CASSTSAGGRIYEQYF	TGTGCCAGCAGCACGTCAGCGGGGGGCCGGATCTACGAGCAGTACTTC
TRBJ1-5	NA	NA	TRBV12-3/TRBV12-4	CASTSDRNQPQHF	TGTGCCAGCACCTCGGACCGCAATCAGCCCCAGCATTTT
TRBJ2-7	TRBD1	NA	TRBV5-1	CASSYGQGPSYEQYF	TGCGCCAGCAGCTACGGACAGGGCCCCTCCTACGAGCAGTACTTC
TRBJ2-1	NA	NA	TRBV11-2	CASSLTSNEQFF	TGTGCCAGCAGCCTGACTAGTAATGAGCAGTTCTTC
TRBJ1-2	TRBD1	NA	TRBV5-1	CASSLGGQGNNYGYTF	TGCGCCAGCAGCTTGGGGGGACAGGGGAATAACTATGGCTACACCTTC
TRBJ1-1	NA	NA	TRBV28	CASSKNTEAFF	TGTGCCAGCAGTAAAAACACTGAAGCTTTCTTT
TRBJ2-2	NA	NA	TRBV15	CATMIPGRRPGELFF	TGTGCCACCATGATTCCGGGCCGACGTCCCGGGGAGCTGTTTTTT
TRBJ1-5	NA	NA	TRBV2	CASRGEGSQPQHF	TGTGCCAGCAGAGGGGAGGGCAGCCAGCCCCAGCATTTT
TRBJ1-4	NA	NA	TRBV28	CASSPPVRMTEKLFF	TGTGCCAGCAGTCCCCCAGTCAGGATGACTGAAAAACTGTTTTTT
TRBJ2-7	TRBD2	NA	TRBV18	CASSPAGLSYEQYF	TGTGCCAGCTCCCCAGCGGGGCTTTCCTACGAGCAGTACTTC
TRBJ1-3	NA	NA	TRBV7-2	CASSLVTDGNTIYF	TGTGCCAGCAGCTTAGTGACAGATGGAAACACCATATATTTT
TRBJ2-7	TRBD1	NA	TRBV28	CASSSGTGRNEQYF	TGTGCCAGCAGTTCAGGGACAGGGAGGAACGAGCAGTACTTC
TRBJ2-1	NA	NA	TRBV5-6	CASRAKNSYNEQFF	TGTGCCAGCAGAGCCAAAAACTCCTACAATGAGCAGTTCTTC
TRBJ2-7	NA	NA	TRBV6-5	CASSTLPGPHEQYF	TGTGCCAGCAGTACTTTACCAGGGCCCCACGAGCAGTACTTC
TRBJ1-5	NA	NA	TRBV5-1	CASSLDGNQPQHF	TGCGCCAGCAGCTTGGATGGCAATCAGCCCCAGCATTTT
TRBJ1-1	NA	few	TRBV6-5	CASSRGGSKTEAFF	TGTGCCAGCAGCCGAGGGGGGAGCAAGACTGAAGCTTTCTTT
TRBJ2-7	NA	NA	TRBV11-2	CASSLFGDEQYF	TGTGCCAGCAGCTTATTCGGCGACGAGCAGTACTTC
TRBJ1-1	NA	NA	TRBV6-6	CASSRPSGGGLDTEAFF	TGTGCCAGCAGTCGCCCCTCAGGCGGGGGCTTGGACACTGAAGCTTTCTTT
TRBJ2-2	NA	NA	TRBV10-3	CAISESWREWGTGELFF	TGTGCCATCAGTGAGTCTTGGAGGGAGTGGGGCACCGGGGAGCTGTTTTTT
TRBJ2-2	TRBD1	NA	TRBV10-2	CASSGGRTGMPGELFF	TGCGCCAGCAGTGGCGGACGGACAGGGATGCCCGGGGAGCTGTTTTTT
TRBJ1-2	NA	NA	TRBV28	CASSPARTNYGYTF	TGTGCCAGCTCCCCCGCTCGCACTAACTATGGCTACACCTTC
TRBJ2-7	TRBD2	NA	TRBV5-6	CASSWGLAGGNEQYF	TGTGCCAGCAGCTGGGGACTAGCGGGAGGAAACGAGCAGTACTTC
TRBJ2-1	TRBD2	NA	TRBV11-2	CASSLVWGTSGYNEQFF	TGTGCCAGCAGCTTAGTTTGGGGGACTAGCGGCTACAATGAGCAGTTCTTC
TRBJ1-4	NA	NA	TRBV9	CASSVGEEHEKLFF	TGTGCCAGCAGCGTAGGGGAAGAACATGAAAAACTGTTTTTT
TRBJ2-1	NA	NA	TRBV6-6	CASRRGYTDNEQFF	TGTGCCAGCAGGAGGGGCTATACGGACAATGAGCAGTTCTTC
TRBJ1-2	NA	NA	TRBV7-9	CASSFLNEFYGYTF	TGTGCCAGCAGCTTCCTCAACGAGTTCTATGGCTACACCTTC
TRBJ1-4	TRBD1	NA	TRBV6-5	CASSRDSGNEKLFF	TGTGCCAGCAGCCGGGACAGTGGTAATGAAAAACTGTTTTTT
TRBJ2-3	NA	NA	TRBV21-1	CASSKPRAGGDTQYF	TGTGCCAGCAGCAAGCCCCGAGCGGGGGGGGATACGCAGTATTTT
TRBJ1-6	TRBD1	NA	TRBV6-5	CASTRGPGSPLHF	TGTGCCAGTACGAGGGGGCCTGGGTCACCCCTCCACTTT